This T cell receptor beta chain was captured by sequencing in a study of technical replicates of blood from several donors. Assay used: immunoSEQ multiplex PCR; TCRdb lists only in-frame clones, some missing. The sample lists roughly 85,000 clones, approximately 93% occurring once. The CDR3 is 16 amino acids. CDR1 and CDR2 (germline): SGHRS, YFSETQ. V trimming: 0 bases; J trimming: 7 bases; junction bases outside the gene matches: 8. The TCR originated in a human donor in good health. This rearrangement joins TRBV5-1 to TRBJ2-1; 9 nucleotides align to TRBD2. Sequenced input: T cells isolated from PBMCs. The CDR3 region has the DNA TGCGCCAGCAGCTTGGGACTAGCGGATTGGGGGAATGAGCAGTTCTTC. It codes for CASSLGLADWGNEQFF.